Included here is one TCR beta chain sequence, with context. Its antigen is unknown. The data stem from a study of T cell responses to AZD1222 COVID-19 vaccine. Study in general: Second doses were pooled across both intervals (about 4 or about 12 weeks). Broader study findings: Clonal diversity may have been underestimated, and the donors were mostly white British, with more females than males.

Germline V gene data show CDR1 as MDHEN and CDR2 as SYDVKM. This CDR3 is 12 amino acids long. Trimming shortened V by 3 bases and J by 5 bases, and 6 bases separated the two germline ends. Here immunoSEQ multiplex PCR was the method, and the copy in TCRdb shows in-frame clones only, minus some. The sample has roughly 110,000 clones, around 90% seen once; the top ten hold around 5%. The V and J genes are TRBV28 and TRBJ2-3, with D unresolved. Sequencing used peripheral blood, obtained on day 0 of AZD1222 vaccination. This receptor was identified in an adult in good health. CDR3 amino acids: CASSLNRDTQYF. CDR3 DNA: TGTGCCAGCAGTTTGAATCGAGATACGCAGTATTTT.